This T cell receptor (beta chain) was identified during a study of blood T cell repertoires in COVID-19. Looked up from germline, CDR1 is MNHEY and CDR2 is SMNVEV (reference sequence). Losses at the gene ends were 7 bases for V and 3 bases for J; bases not matched to a gene: 5. This CDR3 has 14 residues. Data came from immunoSEQ multiplex PCR; TCRdb stores just in-frame clones and leaves some out. The sample records approximately 230,000 clones, 86% being singletons. The study assigned cohorts using participant-reported clinical history. This sequence was found in a man between 40 and 49 years old who had recovered from COVID-19. The specimen sequenced was PBMCs or T cells enriched from blood (not recorded which). The V and J genes are TRBV27 and TRBJ1-2; 10 bases are shared with TRBD1. The CDR3 loop is CASKTGGADYGYTF. In DNA, the CDR3 is TGTGCCAGCAAGACAGGGGGCGCGGACTATGGCTACACCTTC.